Listed here are 21 T cell receptor beta chains from one sample, sequenced in a study of CD8 T cells in ankylosing spondylitis. Each CDR3 protein is one row after TCRdb ran MiXCR on the 5' RACE reads. The sample comprises about 360,000 distinct CDR3 sequences, 20% to 25% of which are singletons, and less than 15% rests with the top ten. The sample was blood, either unsorted or a sorted T cell fraction (not recorded which). The receptors stem from a male donor with ankylosing spondylitis or in good health (not recorded which).

The chain links TRBV11-2 to TRBJ2-5; D unclear. The germline V gene encodes CDR1 SGHAT and CDR2 FQNNGV. This CDR3 has 14 amino acids. The V and J ends lost 7 bases and 3 bases respectively, with 15 bases between them. Here the CDR3 DNA reads TGTGCCAGCACCCCACCCCTAGGTGAAGAGACCCAGTACTTC. Translated, it gives CASTPPLGEETQYF. Full variable domain (remainder filled in from reference TRBV11-2 and TRBJ2-5): EAGVAQSPRYKIIEKRQSVAFWCNPISGHATLYWYQQILGQGPKLLIQFQNNGVVDDSQLPKDRFSAERLKGVDSTLKIQPAKLEDSAVYLCASTPPLGEETQYFGPGTRLLVL.

This clonotype was counted only a few times. The J gene is TRBJ2-2, the V gene TRBV28; D is unresolved. The germline V gene has CDR1 MDHEN and CDR2 SYDVKM. V lost 0 bases to trimming and J lost 7 bases, with 6 bases between them. This CDR3 has 13 residues. CDR3 loop: CASSLWAGGELFF. For the CDR3, the DNA is TGTGCCAGCAGTTTATGGGCCGGCGGGGAGCTGTTTTTT.

The genes are TRBV30 and TRBJ1-1, with D unclear. Deletions cut 0 bases from V and 0 bases from J, with 5 bases between. CDR1 and CDR2 from the germline V gene are GTSNPN and SVGIG (reference sequence). The CDR3 sequence is 13 residues long. The CDR3 region has the DNA TGTGCCTGGAGTGTCCTCGTGAACACTGAAGCTTTCTTT. Translated: CAWSVLVNTEAFF.

This chain joins TRBV20-1 and TRBJ2-1, with TRBD2 identical over 9 bases. CDR1 is DFQATT and CDR2 is SNEGSKA in the germline V gene (reference sequence). This CDR3 is built from 15 residues. The ends lost 0 bases at V and 9 bases at J; junction bases unmatched: 9. The DNA of the CDR3 is TGCAGTGCTAGAGATCTGGCTAGCGGGGTGCTTGAGCAGTTCTTC. It specifies CSARDLASGVLEQFF.

This clonotype was counted between two and nine times. The chain carries TRBV29-1 and TRBJ2-7; the D is unclear. CDR3 size: 11 residues. CDR1 is SQVTM, CDR2 ANQGSEA, per germline. V gave up 6 bases and J gave up 5 bases, with 11 bases separating them. In nucleotides, the CDR3 is TGCAGCGTAGCACATGGGGACGAGCAGTACTTC. Protein product: CSVAHGDEQYF.

This clonotype was seen a few times. The J gene is TRBJ1-1, the V gene TRBV5-5; D uncertain. This CDR3 spans 13 amino acids. The V and J ends lost 0 bases and 5 bases respectively, with 8 bases between them. The germline gives CDR1 SGHKS, CDR2 YYEKEE (reference sequence). The CDR3 DNA reads TGTGCCAGCAGCTTGGCCGTTTGGACTGAAGCTTTCTTT. Protein sequence: CASSLAVWTEAFF. The full variable domain, rest sourced from reference TRBV5-5 and TRBJ1-1, is DAGVTQSPTHLIKTRGQQVTLRCSPISGHKSVSWYQQVLGQGPQFIFQYYEKEERGRGNFPDRFSARQFPNYSSELNVNALLLGDSALYLCASSLAVWTEAFFGQGTRLTVV.

The chain links TRBV12-3 or TRBV12-4 to TRBJ1-2; D unresolved. The V end was cut by 5 bases, the J end by 4 bases, with 17 bases between. This CDR3 spans 15 amino acids. This CDR3 reads CASSPLPTEGYGYTF. The DNA of the CDR3 is TGTGCCAGCAGTCCACTTCCTACTGAAGGCTATGGCTACACCTTC.

The chain recombines TRBV6-1 with TRBJ1-1; possibly TRBD1 for D (5 bases). From germline, CDR1 is MNHNS and CDR2 SASEGT. The CDR3 length is 13 residues. Trimming cost V 6 bases and J 8 bases, with 16 bases left between them. This chain's CDR3 is CASSTQGRVEAFF. The CDR3 nucleotides read TGTGCCAGCAGCACTCAGGGACGGGTGGAAGCTTTCTTT.

This clonotype came up a few times. V usage is TRBV12-3 or TRBV12-4 and J usage is TRBJ2-5, with TRBD1 matching over 8 bases. The CDR3 loop spans 15 amino acids. After removal of 6 bases from V and 1 base from J, the junction contained 7 bases not matched to a gene. CDR3 nucleotide sequence: TGTGCCAGCAGCTGGACAGGGTTCGGCCAAGAGACCCAGTACTTC. This translates into CASSWTGFGQETQYF.

This clonotype turned up a few times. This sequence joins TRBV11-2 and TRBJ1-4; TRBD1 matches 8 bases. This CDR3 is built from 15 residues. Trimming cost V 5 bases and J 0 bases; bases outside gene matches: 2. Germline V lookup: CDR1 SGHAT, CDR2 FQNNGV. The CDR3 sequence: CASSVGQATNEKLFF. CDR3 nucleotides: TGTGCCAGCAGCGTGGGACAGGCAACTAATGAAAAACTGTTTTTT. Full variable domain (remainder filled in from reference TRBV11-2 and TRBJ1-4): EAGVAQSPRYKIIEKRQSVAFWCNPISGHATLYWYQQILGQGPKLLIQFQNNGVVDDSQLPKDRFSAERLKGVDSTLKIQPAKLEDSAVYLCASSVGQATNEKLFFGSGTQLSVL.

The chain carries TRBV19 and TRBJ1-1; the D gene is possibly TRBD1 (5 bases). The CDR3 has 16 amino acids. The V gene's germline CDR1 is LNHDA and CDR2 SQIVND (reference sequence). V lost 1 base to trimming and J lost 4 bases, with 16 bases between them. The CDR3 DNA sequence: TGTGCCAGTAGTATAGGGTCGGACACCGGCGGCACTGAAGCTTTCTTT. As protein: CASSIGSDTGGTEAFF. Complete variable domain (other parts from reference TRBV19 and TRBJ1-1): DGGITQSPKYLFRKEGQNVTLSCEQNLNHDAMYWYRQDPGQGLRLIYYSQIVNDFQKGDIAEGYSVSREKKESFPLTVTSAQKNPTAFYLCASSIGSDTGGTEAFFGQGTRLTVV.

V gene TRBV21-1 combines with J gene TRBJ1-6. TRBV21-1 is recorded as a pseudogene. The CDR3 length is 16 residues. The CDR3 DNA is TGTGCCACCCTACCAACAGCGGGGTGGTATAATTCACCCCTCCACTTT. Its translation: CATLPTAGWYNSPLHF.

This clonotype was counted between two and nine times. The chain uses TRBV11-2 and TRBJ2-5, with D perhaps TRBD1 or TRBD2 (5 bases each). Germline assignment: CDR1 SGHAT and CDR2 FQNNGV. The CDR3 is 14 residues long. Trimming shortened V by 2 bases and J by 2 bases, and 9 bases separated the two germline ends. CDR3 in amino acids: CASSLFREQETQYF. The DNA of the CDR3 is TGTGCCAGCAGCTTATTCAGGGAGCAAGAGACCCAGTACTTC.

This clonotype was counted a few times. V gene TRBV29-1 combines with J gene TRBJ1-2; D may be TRBD1 (5 bases). Germline values: CDR1 SQVTM, CDR2 ANQGSEA. This CDR3 has 10 amino acids. V shed 5 bases and J shed 8 bases, with 9 bases lying between them. CDR3 sequence reads: CSVFWGGYTF. In DNA, the CDR3 is TGCAGCGTTTTTTGGGGGGGCTACACCTTC.

The V and J genes are TRBV7-9 and TRBJ2-1; 7 nucleotides line up with TRBD2. The germline V gene has CDR1 SEHNR and CDR2 FQNEAQ (reference sequence). J lost 8 bases, V lost 1 base, and 8 bases had no gene match. The CDR3 loop spans 15 amino acids. CDR3 protein: CASSLGRGMRDEQFF. The CDR3 coding sequence is TGTGCCAGCAGCTTAGGGCGGGGGATGAGGGATGAGCAGTTCTTC.

This clonotype came up a few times. The rearrangement uses TRBV10-3 and TRBJ2-5; no clear D gene. Trimming shortened V by 10 bases and J by 4 bases, and 13 bases separated the two germline ends. CDR1 and CDR2 from the germline V gene are ENHRY and SYGVKD. The CDR3 sequence is 12 residues long. CDR3 in amino acids: CATGRSRETQYF. In DNA form, the CDR3 reads TGTGCCACCGGACGCTCTCGAGAGACCCAGTACTTC.

The chain couples TRBV6-7 to TRBJ1-6; perhaps TRBD1 as D (5 bases). TRBV6-7 is an ORF; its function is uncertain. The CDR3 has 14 amino acids. V was trimmed by 3 bases and J by 7 bases, leaving 10 bases between them. CDR3 sequence (DNA): TGTGCCAGCAGTTATAAGGGGAGCAATTCACCCCTCCACTTT. Residues: CASSYKGSNSPLHF.

The sample holds a few counts of this clonotype. The chain couples TRBV12-3 or TRBV12-4 to TRBJ1-1; 7 bases agree with TRBD1. The V gene end was trimmed by 7 bases and the J gene end by 3 bases; junction bases not matched to a gene: 5. This CDR3 contains 13 residues. In DNA, the CDR3 is TGTGCCAGCATTACAGGGGTGGACACTGAAGCTTTCTTT. As protein: CASITGVDTEAFF.

This clonotype was seen only a few times. The chain recombines TRBV12-5 with TRBJ2-1; 10 bases are a match to TRBD2. Losses at the gene ends were 4 bases for V and 7 bases for J; bases not matched to a gene: 10. The CDR3 runs 16 residues. CDR1 and CDR2 from the germline V gene are LGHNT and FRNRAP. In DNA form, the CDR3 reads TGTGCTAGTGGTTCGACTAGCGGGTTAGGAATAAATGAGCAGTTCTTC. This translates into CASGSTSGLGINEQFF.

This clonotype has just a few counts. The chain links TRBV11-1 to TRBJ2-5, with 7 bases fitting TRBD1. Per germline, CDR1 SGHAT and CDR2 FQDESV (reference sequence). This CDR3 has 19 amino acids. The V segment lost 2 bases and the J segment 1 base; nucleotides outside the gene matches: 16. CDR3 DNA: TGTGCCAGCAGCTTATTAGTTCTTGAAGGGGGCTCCCTCCAAGAGACCCAGTACTTC. The encoded protein is CASSLLVLEGGSLQETQYF.

V usage is TRBV29-1 and J usage is TRBJ2-2; D not certain. Germline loops: CDR1 SQVTM, CDR2 ANQGSEA. V was cut by 4 bases and J by 5 bases, with 11 bases left in between. The CDR3 has 13 amino acids. The CDR3 loop is CSVGLGGTGELFF. The CDR3 DNA is TGCAGCGTTGGTTTAGGTGGGACCGGGGAGCTGTTTTTT.